The 27 T cell receptor beta chains reported below all come from one sample, sequenced in a study of shared clonotypes between healthy human individuals. TCRdb's copy holds only in-frame clones and misses some; the assay was immunoSEQ multiplex PCR. The sample consists of about 700,000 clones, 92% of them appearing once. Terminally differentiated effector memory CD45RA+ cells were left out of the naive CD8 fraction, which was CD45RO-negative and positively selected for CCR7. Sequencing was performed on naive CD8+ T cells sorted from blood. These receptors were collected from a man younger than 45 in good health.

This chain connects TRBV9 to TRBJ2-1; D gene uncertain. There are 14 residues in the CDR3. CDR1 SGDLS and CDR2 YYNGEE come from the germline V gene. V lost 0 bases and J lost 4, with 8 bases in between. The CDR3 spells CASSVAALYNEQFF. In DNA form, the CDR3 reads TGTGCCAGCAGCGTAGCTGCTCTATACAATGAGCAGTTCTTC. Full variable domain (missing parts from reference TRBV9 and TRBJ2-1): DSGVTQTPKHLITATGQRVTLRCSPRSGDLSVYWYQQSLDQGLQFLIQYYNGEERAKGNILERFSAQQFPDLHSELNLSSLELGDSALYFCASSVAALYNEQFFGPGTRLTVL.

For this clone: This could be a read error, since a much larger clone is one nucleotide away. J is TRBJ2-1 and V is TRBV9; TRBD2 might be the D (7 bases). From germline, CDR1 is SGDLS and CDR2 YYNGEE. V lost 4 bases and J lost 8, with 13 bases in between. CDR3 size: 13 residues. The CDR3 DNA follows: TGTGCCAGCAGCAGGGAGGGGGGGTATGAGCAGTTCTTC. Its protein is CASSREGGYEQFF.

V is TRBV7-9 and J is TRBJ2-3; 12 bases match TRBD1. The CDR3 extends over 16 amino acids. V trimming: 7 bases; J trimming: 4 bases; junction bases outside the gene matches: 9. Germline CDR1 and CDR2: SEHNR and FQNEAQ (reference sequence). The CDR3 is CASTIPGTGGPDTQYF. CDR3 in DNA: TGTGCCAGCACCATCCCCGGGACAGGGGGCCCAGATACGCAGTATTTT.

This rearrangement joins TRBV9 to TRBJ2-1, with D unclear. Trimming pared 0 bases from V and 4 bases from J, leaving 11 bases between. CDR3 length: 15 residues. Germline assignment: CDR1 SGDLS and CDR2 YYNGEE. The CDR3 loop reads CASSVDGFIYNEQFF. The CDR3 DNA is TGTGCCAGCAGCGTAGATGGGTTTATATACAATGAGCAGTTCTTC.

The chain recombines TRBV29-1 with TRBJ2-7, with 9 positions matching TRBD1. This CDR3 region has 15 residues. Germline V CDR1 and CDR2: SQVTM, ANQGSEA. V gave up 2 bases and J gave up 3 bases; unmatched junction bases: 8. The CDR3 sequence: CSVEHAGTGRYEQYF. The CDR3, as DNA: TGCAGCGTTGAACATGCCGGGACAGGGCGCTACGAGCAGTACTTC.

This clone came up a few times. The chain is built from TRBV27 and TRBJ2-2; D remains ambiguous. Trimming left V 3 bases short and J 8 bases short, with 7 bases between. CDR3 size: 12 residues. CDR1 is MNHEY and CDR2 is SMNVEV in the germline V gene (reference sequence). The CDR3: CASSFGIGELFF. The CDR3 nucleotides are TGTGCCAGCAGTTTTGGGATTGGGGAGCTGTTTTTT.

The rearrangement uses TRBV5-4 and TRBJ2-7; D may be TRBD1 (6 bases). The CDR3 consists of 13 residues. The ends were cut back, 3 bases at V and 3 bases at J, with 10 bases in the middle. Germline V gene lookup returns CDR1 SGHNT and CDR2 YYREEE (reference sequence). CDR3: CASSSTGIYEQYF. The CDR3 coding sequence is TGTGCCAGCAGCTCCACAGGGATCTACGAGCAGTACTTC.

The chain is built from TRBV11-2 and TRBJ2-7; D possibly matches TRBD1 or TRBD2 (6 bases each). CDR1 and CDR2 (germline): SGHAT, FQNNGV. The CDR3 extends over 14 amino acids. Trimming left V 5 bases short and J 3 bases short, with 14 bases between. The CDR3 region is CASSLGGMGYEQYF. In nucleotides, the CDR3 is TGTGCCAGCAGCCTAGGGGGGATGGGCTACGAGCAGTACTTC. The entire variable domain, with the rest obtained from reference TRBV11-2 and TRBJ2-7, is as follows: EAGVAQSPRYKIIEKRQSVAFWCNPISGHATLYWYQQILGQGPKLLIQFQNNGVVDDSQLPKDRFSAERLKGVDSTLKIQPAKLEDSAVYLCASSLGGMGYEQYFGPGTRLTVT.

V usage is TRBV27 and J usage is TRBJ2-1, with a possible D match to TRBD1 (6 bases). Between the trimmed V and J ends, which lost 5 bases and 4 bases, there was a span of 18 bases. Looked up from germline, CDR1 is MNHEY and CDR2 is SMNVEV (reference sequence). This CDR3 spans 16 amino acids. The CDR3 region is CASSTEGGVVYNEQFF. CDR3 sequence (DNA): TGTGCCAGCAGTACCGAAGGGGGAGTGGTTTACAATGAGCAGTTCTTC.

The J gene is TRBJ1-2, the V gene TRBV7-9; 7 positions agree with TRBD1. This CDR3 spans 13 amino acids. V trimming: 6 bases; J trimming: 11 bases; junction bases outside the gene matches: 12. CDR1 and CDR2 from the germline V gene are SEHNR and FQNEAQ (reference sequence). DNA of the CDR3: TGTGCCAGCAGTGAACAGGGGACTATGGGGTACACCTTC. This encodes CASSEQGTMGYTF. The full variable domain, rest sourced from reference TRBV7-9 and TRBJ1-2, is DTGVSQNPRHKITKRGQNVTFRCDPISEHNRLYWYRQTLGQGPEFLTYFQNEAQLEKSRLLSDRFSAERPKGSFSTLEIQRTEQGDSAMYLCASSEQGTMGYTFGSGTRLTVV.

This chain uses TRBV5-1 with TRBJ2-5, with 11 bases matching TRBD2. After removal of 6 bases from V and 5 bases from J, the junction contained 9 bases not matched to a gene. The germline V gene encodes CDR1 SGHRS and CDR2 YFSETQ. The CDR3 runs to 15 residues. The CDR3 coding sequence is TGCGCCAGCAACCTACTAGCGGGAGAGTCCGAGACCCAGTACTTC. This translates into CASNLLAGESETQYF.

V gene TRBV7-9 combines with J gene TRBJ2-3; no definite D call. The germline V gene encodes CDR1 SEHNR and CDR2 FQNEAQ (reference sequence). Deletions cut 3 bases from V and 1 base from J, with 14 bases between. The CDR3 length is 16 residues. The CDR3 protein is CASSLGWSEGTDTQYF. The CDR3 nucleotides are TGTGCCAGCAGCTTGGGGTGGTCGGAAGGCACAGATACGCAGTATTTT.

The chain combines TRBV28 with TRBJ2-1; no firm D call. The CDR3 is 15 amino acids. CDR1 and CDR2 from the germline V gene are MDHEN and SYDVKM. V was shortened by 5 bases and J by 3 bases, with 14 bases between the two germline ends. DNA of the CDR3: TGTGCCAGCAGTCCCGTCCCACAAGGCTACAATGAGCAGTTCTTC. The encoded protein is CASSPVPQGYNEQFF.

This chain links TRBV2 with TRBJ2-1; 12 bases are a match to TRBD2. The CDR3 extends over 17 amino acids. Unmatched junction bases numbered 7, after V lost 1 base and J lost 6 bases. The germline gives CDR1 SNHLY, CDR2 FYNNEI. The DNA for the CDR3 is TGTGCCAGCAGTGAAGTGGGATCACTAGCGGGAGGCAATGAGCAGTTCTTC. Encoded protein: CASSEVGSLAGGNEQFF.

The gene calls are TRBV6-6 and TRBJ2-1; perhaps TRBD1 as D (6 bases). The length of the CDR3 is 14 residues. Germline lookup yields CDR1 MNHNY and CDR2 SVGAGI (reference sequence). The ends were cut back, 6 bases at V and 3 bases at J, with 12 bases in the middle. The CDR3 DNA is TGTGCCAGCAGAACAGGGTCGTTCTACAATGAGCAGTTCTTC. Translation: CASRTGSFYNEQFF.

This rearrangement joins TRBV6-4 to TRBJ2-1, with TRBD2 matching over 7 bases. The V segment lost 7 bases and the J segment 5 bases; nucleotides outside the gene matches: 8. The length of the CDR3 is 14 residues. In germline, CDR1 is MRHNA, CDR2 SNTAGT. Written as DNA, the CDR3 is TGTGCCAGCACCCGGGCCGCGGGGGACAATGAGCAGTTCTTC. Translated: CASTRAAGDNEQFF.

Note on this clone: Other DNA variants within this sample encode the same CDR3. This chain uses TRBV10-2 with TRBJ2-5; D gene unclear. CDR3 length: 11 residues. Trimming took 2 bases from V and 5 from J, leaving 3 bases between them. Looked up from germline, CDR1 is WSHSY and CDR2 is SAAADI. CDR3 region: CASSERETQYF. Written as DNA, the CDR3 is TGCGCCAGCAGTGAGAGGGAGACCCAGTACTTC.

The chain employs TRBV4-3 and TRBJ2-7; D is uncertain. This CDR3 has 15 amino acids. Germline CDR1 LGHNA, CDR2 YSLEER. Trimming removed 1 base from V and 0 bases from J, with 10 bases in between. The CDR3 region is CASSQGISPSYEQYF. In DNA, the CDR3 is TGCGCCAGCAGCCAAGGTATTTCGCCCTCCTACGAGCAGTACTTC.

As to this clone: This specimen includes other DNA sequences encoding the same CDR3. This chain joins TRBV7-9 and TRBJ1-5, with 8 bases aligning to TRBD1. Germline loops: CDR1 SEHNR, CDR2 FQNEAQ (reference sequence). J was trimmed by 6 bases and V by 5 bases; bases with no gene match: 6. This CDR3 is built from 14 residues. CDR3 sequence: CASSPGQGSQPQHF. The CDR3 DNA reads TGTGCCAGCAGCCCCGGACAGGGAAGTCAGCCCCAGCATTTT.

The gene calls are TRBV5-4 and TRBJ2-5; D ambiguous. The germline V gene encodes CDR1 SGHNT and CDR2 YYREEE (reference sequence). V gave up 0 bases and J gave up 2 bases, with 17 bases separating them. The CDR3 is made up of 17 amino acids. In DNA, the CDR3 is TGTGCCAGCAGCTTGGATCCGGGTGGCGTTCTTCAAGAGACCCAGTACTTC. Amino acid sequence: CASSLDPGGVLQETQYF. The whole variable domain, remainder taken from reference TRBV5-4 and TRBJ2-5, is ETGVTQSPTHLIKTRGQQVTLRCSSQSGHNTVSWYQQALGQGPQFIFQYYREEENGRGNFPPRFSGLQFPNYSSELNVNALELDDSALYLCASSLDPGGVLQETQYFGPGTRLLVL.

This rearrangement joins TRBV27 to TRBJ2-3; 12 positions match TRBD1. Losses at the gene ends were 1 base for V and 4 bases for J; bases not matched to a gene: 3. This CDR3 has 16 amino acids. Germline V gives CDR1 MNHEY, CDR2 SMNVEV (reference sequence). CDR3 region: CASSLLGTGGADTQYF. CDR3 sequence (DNA): TGTGCCAGCAGTTTATTGGGGACAGGGGGCGCAGATACGCAGTATTTT.

The J gene is TRBJ2-3, the V gene TRBV28; D gene uncertain. Germline lookup yields CDR1 MDHEN and CDR2 SYDVKM. CDR3 size: 17 residues. The V and J ends lost 5 bases and 1 base respectively, with 19 bases between them. CDR3 sequence (DNA): TGTGCCAGCAGTCCAACCGACATGAAAAAAGGCACAGATACGCAGTATTTT. The encoded protein is CASSPTDMKKGTDTQYF.

The chain recombines TRBV9 with TRBJ1-1, with D tentatively TRBD1 (6 bases). V gave up 3 bases and J gave up 2 bases, with 11 bases separating them. CDR3 length: 14 amino acids. Germline CDR1 reads SGDLS; CDR2 reads YYNGEE. CDR3 sequence reads: CASSERGINTEAFF. The CDR3 bases are TGTGCCAGCAGCGAAAGGGGGATCAACACTGAAGCTTTCTTT.

In DNA, the CDR3 is TGTGCCAGCAGCTTAGGGACTAGCGGGAGGGCATACAATGAGCAGTTCTTC. Translating it yields CASSLGTSGRAYNEQFF. This chain joins TRBV11-2 and TRBJ2-1, with TRBD2 identical over 15 bases. Germline CDR1 SGHAT, CDR2 FQNNGV. V gave up 1 base and J gave up 4 bases; unmatched junction bases: 2. This CDR3 has 17 residues.

V usage is TRBV27 and J usage is TRBJ2-7; possible D gene TRBD2, 5 bases. Germline CDR1 reads MNHEY; CDR2 reads SMNVEV (reference sequence). V was clipped by 6 bases and J by 7 bases, with 16 bases between them. This CDR3 comprises 13 residues. The CDR3 DNA reads as TGTGCCAGCAGCCTCTCAGCGGAGTGGGAGCAGTACTTC. It encodes CASSLSAEWEQYF.

The chain combines TRBV19 with TRBJ2-7, with TRBD1 identical over 9 bases. The CDR3 runs 13 residues. V shed 6 bases, J shed 6 bases, and the junction held 6 bases outside the gene matches. CDR1 LNHDA and CDR2 SQIVND come from the germline V gene (reference sequence). CDR3 sequence (DNA): TGTGCCAGTAGGGACACAGGGGGCCGCGAGCAGTACTTC. This sequence encodes CASRDTGGREQYF.

The gene calls are TRBV6-1 and TRBJ1-1; weak D call: TRBD1 (5 bases). There are 13 residues in the CDR3. The germline V gene encodes CDR1 MNHNS and CDR2 SASEGT. The V gene lost 4 bases and the J gene lost 7 bases, with 13 bases spanning the gap. The CDR3 bases are TGTGCCAGCAGTGTCCTCGGGGACCTTGAAGCTTTCTTT. It encodes CASSVLGDLEAFF.